Each of the 27 T cell receptor beta chains below was sequenced from the same sample in a study of blood T cells in healthy people across ages. Together with a sample-barcoded 5' primer, a J-beta primer mix was included in a second PCR lasting roughly 6 to 12 cycles. TCRdb re-called the 5' RACE reads with MiXCR, one entry per CDR3 protein. The profile covers approximately 490,000 distinct CDR3 sequences, with around 24% appearing a single time and roughly 9.4% taken by the ten largest. These same records also appear under a second study, on T cells of mothers and their children.

Material: blood. The receptors originated from a boy between 5 and 17 years old in good health.

This clonotype has a handful of counts. The chain links TRBV5-1 to TRBJ1-4; D unresolved. This CDR3 contains 13 residues. Between the trimmed V and J ends, which lost 1 base and 3 bases, there was a span of 4 bases. CDR1 and CDR2 from the germline V gene are SGHRS and YFSETQ. This CDR3 is CASSLTANEKLFF. In DNA form, the CDR3 reads TGCGCCAGCAGCTTGACCGCTAATGAAAAACTGTTTTTT.

The table lists this clonotype with a few counts. The junction and the germline gene differ at one end; a read error may be behind it. The chain couples TRBV2 to TRBJ1-2; a weak D match, TRBD1 (6 bases). This CDR3 has 12 amino acids. Germline lookup yields CDR1 SNHLY and CDR2 FYNNEI. The CDR3 spells CAGSELGAGRPF. DNA of the CDR3: TGTGCCGGCAGTGAACTGGGGGCCGGCCGACCCTTC.

This clonotype was counted at least ten times. The chain joins TRBV6-2 or TRBV6-3 to TRBJ2-7; D ambiguous. Germline CDR1 and CDR2: MNHEY and SVGEGT. This CDR3 is built from 14 residues. Trimming removed 0 bases at V and 3 bases at J, with 9 bases between. CDR3 DNA sequence: TGTGCCAGCAGTTACTCTCGACCACTCTACGAGCAGTACTTC. This translates into CASSYSRPLYEQYF.

This clonotype was recorded a few times. This chain links TRBV4-3 with TRBJ1-2; 7 bases are shared with TRBD1. Trimming at V came to 5 bases and at J to 0 bases, leaving 12 bases not matched to a gene. The germline V gene encodes CDR1 LGHNA and CDR2 YSLEER. This CDR3 is 17 amino acids long. CDR3 loop: CASSSSFSGGPNYGYTF. CDR3 coding DNA: TGCGCCAGCAGCTCTTCCTTCTCAGGGGGACCTAACTATGGCTACACCTTC.

This chain connects TRBV7-8 to TRBJ2-5, with a tentative D call TRBD2 (6 bases). The J call could be wrong; TRBJ2-1 is a better fit for the DNA end. The CDR3 length is 15 residues. Germline V CDR1 and CDR2: SGHVS, FQNEAQ. The CDR3 sequence: CASSILILAVGEQFF. The DNA for the CDR3 is TGTGCCAGCAGCATACTAATCTTAGCGGTCGGTGAGCAGTTCTTC.

This chain connects TRBV30 to TRBJ1-4, with D hard to call. This CDR3 is built from 14 residues. Germline lookup yields CDR1 GTSNPN and CDR2 SVGIG (reference sequence). V lost 1 base and J lost 0, with 6 bases in between. The CDR3 DNA reads TGTGCCTGGAGTGGGGCTTCAACTAATGAAAAACTGTTTTTT. Translated: CAWSGASTNEKLFF.

J is TRBJ1-1 and V is TRBV4-3; perhaps TRBD1 as D (6 bases). This CDR3 is 16 amino acids long. Germline loops: CDR1 LGHNA, CDR2 YSLEER. V lost 0 bases and J 6 bases, leaving 17 bases between the germline ends. The CDR3 sequence is CASSQDPTGRGAEAFF. Here the CDR3 DNA reads TGCGCCAGCAGCCAAGATCCCACAGGGCGAGGGGCTGAAGCTTTCTTT.

The CDR3 nucleotides read TGTGCCAGCAGCCAACTACGAGCATACACAGATACGCAGTATTTT. This encodes CASSQLRAYTDTQYF. This sequence joins TRBV3-1 and TRBJ2-3; no clear D gene. The CDR3 has 15 residues. CDR1 and CDR2 (germline): LGHDT, YNNKEL (reference sequence). V was pared by 2 bases and J by 2 bases, with 11 bases between.

J is TRBJ2-1 and V is TRBV6-1; the match to TRBD2 covers 16 bases. The trim removed 6 bases at V and 8 bases at J, leaving 4 bases unmatched. The CDR3 is made up of 15 amino acids. Germline V CDR1 and CDR2: MNHNS, SASEGT. The CDR3 nucleotides are TGTGCCAGCAGACTGGGACTAGCGGGAGGGGATGAGCAGTTCTTC. Translation gives CASRLGLAGGDEQFF.

A few counts support this clonotype. This chain links TRBV13 with TRBJ2-4; D is unclear. V gave up 2 bases and J gave up 0 bases, with 11 bases separating them. The V gene's germline CDR1 is PRHDT and CDR2 FYEKMQ (reference sequence). The CDR3 sequence is 16 residues long. The CDR3 sequence is CASSLRPVRAKNIQYF. The CDR3 DNA reads as TGTGCCAGCAGCTTAAGGCCAGTCCGAGCCAAAAACATTCAGTACTTC.

The gene calls are TRBV7-2 and TRBJ2-5; D may correspond to TRBD1 or TRBD2 (6 bases each). The last part of the DNA fits TRBJ2-1 better; the J call may be wrong. Germline V gene data show CDR1 as SGHTA and CDR2 as FQGNSA. This CDR3 is built from 13 residues. As DNA, the CDR3 is TGTGCCAGCAGCTTAGAGGGGGGATTTGAGCAGTTCTTC. It specifies CASSLEGGFEQFF.

In this sample, this clonotype turned up a few times. The gene calls are TRBV11-2 and TRBJ2-5; 10 bases agree with TRBD1. CDR3 size: 14 residues. Germline V gene data show CDR1 as SGHAT and CDR2 as FQNNGV. The V gene end was trimmed by 6 bases and the J gene end by 5 bases; junction bases not matched to a gene: 6. As DNA, the CDR3 is TGTGCCAGCAGGGGACAGGGGTTTGAGGAGACCCAGTACTTC. Encoded protein: CASRGQGFEETQYF.

Many counts were recorded for this clonotype. The V call is TRBV7-9, the J call TRBJ2-2; D is ambiguous. Trimming pared 4 bases from V and 5 bases from J, leaving 8 bases between. The CDR3 consists of 13 residues. Per germline, CDR1 SEHNR and CDR2 FQNEAQ (reference sequence). CDR3 in amino acids: CASSSTGTGELFF. The CDR3 region has the DNA TGTGCCAGCAGCTCGACCGGGACCGGGGAGCTGTTTTTT.

This rearrangement joins TRBV5-6 to TRBJ1-4, with D maybe TRBD1 (5 bases). With 7 bases removed from V and 4 bases from J, the gap between germline ends came to 17 bases. The CDR3 runs 15 residues. Germline-derived CDR1 and CDR2 are SGHDT and YYEEEE. CDR3 nucleotides: TGTGCCAGCGAATCCCCCAGGGTAATTAATGAAAAACTGTTTTTT. It yields the protein CASESPRVINEKLFF.

This clonotype occurred a few times. J is TRBJ2-1 and V is TRBV19, with D possibly called TRBD1 or TRBD2 (5 bases each). Trimming cost V 3 bases and J 8 bases, with 8 bases left between them. Looked up from germline, CDR1 is LNHDA and CDR2 is SQIVND (reference sequence). CDR3 size: 12 residues. This CDR3 reads CASSMGDHEQFF. CDR3 coding DNA: TGTGCCAGTAGTATGGGGGACCATGAGCAGTTCTTC.

This sequence joins TRBV21-1 and TRBJ2-5; TRBD1 is the table's D call, not checked against the DNA. TRBV21-1 is a recognized pseudogene. The CDR3 runs to 16 residues. The CDR3 nucleotides are TGTGCCAGCAGCAAAGTTGCGGGACAGGGGATAGAGACCCAGTACTTC. Its protein product is CASSKVAGQGIETQYF.

The rearrangement uses TRBV9 and TRBJ2-5; D could derive from TRBD1 or TRBD2 (5 bases each). Germline V lookup: CDR1 SGDLS, CDR2 YYNGEE. The germline V and J ends were trimmed by 0 bases and 4 bases, with 16 bases remaining between them. This CDR3 contains 16 residues. CDR3 DNA sequence: TGTGCCAGCAGCGTAGGGAGAGGGGCGGTGATAGAGACCCAGTACTTC. Translation: CASSVGRGAVIETQYF.

The rearrangement uses TRBV28 and TRBJ2-3; no reliable D call. Germline values: CDR1 MDHEN, CDR2 SYDVKM. Trimming took off 4 bases at V and 0 bases at J, with 14 bases between the two ends. The CDR3 contains 16 residues. As DNA, the CDR3 is TGTGCCAGCAGTTGGAGCGTGGTTTCTAGCACAGATACGCAGTATTTT. It codes for CASSWSVVSSTDTQYF.

On this clonotype itself: Since no conserved phenylalanine or tryptophan closes the CDR3, a read error is the likely cause. Because the CDR3's place on the DNA is in doubt, the DNA is left out and the CDR3 is given as listed by TCRdb. The genes are TRBV12-3 or TRBV12-4 and TRBJ2-5; the table's D call of TRBD1 was not tested on the DNA. The CDR3 length equals 11 residues, ends included. The CDR3 here is CASSLGPLTSL.

This clonotype came up a few times. The V and J genes are TRBV5-1 and TRBJ1-6; possible D gene TRBD1, 6 bases. This CDR3 has 20 residues. Germline values: CDR1 SGHRS, CDR2 YFSETQ. V shed 1 base and J shed 7 bases, with 27 bases lying between them. CDR3 loop: CASSLMQGQKSTQGNSPLHF. The CDR3 DNA follows: TGCGCCAGCAGCTTGATGCAAGGACAGAAAAGCACTCAGGGGAATTCACCCCTCCACTTT.

The chain recombines TRBV29-1 with TRBJ1-1, with TRBD1 matching over 9 bases. CDR3 length equals 15 residues. V shed 6 bases, J shed 1 base, and the junction held 9 bases outside the gene matches. Germline loops: CDR1 SQVTM, CDR2 ANQGSEA. DNA of the CDR3: TGCAGCGTCGCCAGAACGACAGGGGGGAACACTGAAGCTTTCTTT. Protein: CSVARTTGGNTEAFF. The whole variable domain, filled in from reference TRBV29-1 and TRBJ1-1, reads SAVISQKPSRDICQRGTSLTIQCQVDSQVTMMFWYRQQPGQSLTLIATANQGSEATYESGFVIDKFPISRPNLTFSTLTVSNMSPEDSSIYLCSVARTTGGNTEAFFGQGTRLTVV.

The table lists this clonotype with a few counts. The chain carries TRBV15 and TRBJ1-2, with D possibly TRBD1 on 5 matching bases. Trimming took 0 bases from V and 1 from J, leaving 15 bases between them. The CDR3 runs 17 residues. Germline CDR1 is LNHNV and CDR2 is YYDKDF (reference sequence). CDR3 protein: CATSRDFIGTDNYGYTF. CDR3 DNA: TGTGCCACCAGCAGAGATTTTATCGGGACGGATAACTATGGCTACACCTTC.

The chain has TRBV7-2 and TRBJ1-1, with TRBD1 matching over 7 bases. V dropped 5 bases and J dropped 1; count of bases not matched to a gene: 4. CDR1 and CDR2 (germline): SGHTA, FQGNSA. There are 14 residues in the CDR3. The CDR3 here is CASSIQGRNTEAFF. For the CDR3, the DNA is TGTGCCAGCAGCATACAGGGGCGGAACACTGAAGCTTTCTTT.

This clonotype was seen more than once but under ten times. J is TRBJ2-1 and V is TRBV6-1; 8 bases map to TRBD2. Germline lookup yields CDR1 MNHNS and CDR2 SASEGT. The J segment lost 3 bases and the V segment lost 10 bases, leaving 14 bases of the junction unmatched. The CDR3 is 16 amino acids. The chain's CDR3 is CATRGPTAGDYNEQFF. CDR3 sequence (DNA): TGTGCCACCCGTGGGCCCACAGCGGGGGACTACAATGAGCAGTTCTTC.

This chain uses TRBV6-6 with TRBJ1-2, with a weak D call TRBD1 (6 bases). This CDR3 spans 14 amino acids. The germline V gene encodes CDR1 MNHNY and CDR2 SVGAGI (reference sequence). Trimming cost V 10 bases and J 10 bases, with 25 bases left between them. The CDR3 reads CATTTRGRGETYTF. DNA for the CDR3: TGTGCCACGACGACCAGGGGAAGGGGAGAGACCTACACCTTC.

This clonotype has only a few counts. The gene calls are TRBV20-1 and TRBJ2-1; 8 bases are a match to TRBD2. V was pared by 3 bases and J by 5 bases, with 15 bases of the junction left unmatched. The CDR3 is made up of 17 amino acids. Germline CDR1 is DFQATT and CDR2 is SNEGSKA (reference sequence). CDR3 bases: TGCAGTGCTAGCGTGATTTTAAGCGGGAGAGTAGACAATGAGCAGTTCTTC. As protein: CSASVILSGRVDNEQFF.

In its sample, this clonotype was seen many times. The chain's CDR3 is CASSQGTASYEQYF. Here the CDR3 DNA reads TGTGCCAGCAGCCAAGGGACTGCTTCCTACGAGCAGTACTTC. The gene calls are TRBV3-1 and TRBJ2-7; D perhaps matches TRBD2 (5 bases). The germline V and J ends were trimmed by 1 base and 1 base, with 8 bases remaining between them. From germline, CDR1 is LGHDT and CDR2 YNNKEL (reference sequence). The length of the CDR3 is 14 residues.